This TCR beta chain was found in a study of Graves' ophthalmopathy and Graves' hyperthyroidism. The authors diagnosed from clinical symptoms, serum thyroxine, TRAb, thyroid ultrasound and orbital computed tomography. The germline CDR1 and CDR2 sequences are LGHNT and FRNRAP. Trimming cost V 6 bases and J 5 bases, with 22 bases left between them. The CDR3 runs to 16 residues. For repertoire sequencing, the TCR beta CDR3 regions were amplified from RNA transcripts. Following a first-round RT-PCR that used HTBI primers, a second-round multiplex PCR was carried out. TCRdb processed the multiplex PCR reads anew with MiXCR; each CDR3 protein has one entry. This table has roughly 170,000 distinct CDR3 sequences, roughly 36% appearing once.

This chain connects TRBV12-5 to TRBJ1-1, with D perhaps matching TRBD1 (6 bases). This sequence was found in a young man with Graves' ophthalmopathy. Input material: peripheral blood. The CDR3 loop is CASGPSMGAQGTEAFF. The DNA for the CDR3 is TGTGCTAGTGGCCCTTCGATGGGGGCGCAGGGTACTGAAGCTTTCTTT.